These T cell receptor beta chains were read from a single sample in a study of control samples from healthy donors and cancer patients. The method was immunoSEQ multiplex PCR; TCRdb's version includes in-frame clones alone and lacks a portion of them. The sample records fewer than 500,000 clones, about 93% being singletons. Material: PBMCs. These receptor sequences come from a man between 35 and 55 years old with head and neck cancer. CDR3s include the opening cysteine and the closing phenylalanine or tryptophan. The listing skips clone size in some rows; elsewhere it reads once, few, many or a size class.

J: TRBJ2-2
size: NA
V: TRBV7-3
CDR3: CASSLYPGDPNTGELFF

J: TRBJ2-1
size: NA
V: TRBV5-3
CDR3: CARSRTRVPGEQFF

J: TRBJ2-5
size: NA
V: TRBV18
CDR3: CASSPAGIEETQYF

J: TRBJ2-1
size: once
V: TRBV9
CDR3: CASSPPPGGGHNEQFF

J: TRBJ1-2
size: NA
V: TRBV2
CDR3: CASSDTGVVYGYTF

J: TRBJ1-5
size: NA
V: TRBV6-5
CDR3: CASSALDSSNQPQHF

J: TRBJ2-7
size: NA
V: TRBV7-2
CDR3: CASSLDSGGTPAYEQYF

J: TRBJ1-1
size: NA
V: TRBV19
CDR3: CASIMGGGSNTEAFF

J: TRBJ1-4
size: NA
V: TRBV18
CDR3: CASSRQGATNEKLFF

J: TRBJ2-7
size: once
V: TRBV11-2
CDR3: CASSLMTGQGRYEQYF

J: TRBJ2-1
size: once
V: TRBV5-1
CDR3: CASSLGGDEFF

J: TRBJ1-2
size: NA
V: TRBV29-1
CDR3: CSVEHRNGYTF

J: TRBJ1-6
size: NA
V: TRBV30
CDR3: CAWSVVLRGRPYNSPLHF

J: TRBJ2-3
size: once
V: TRBV5-1
CDR3: CASSFTSGPSTDTQYF

J: TRBJ2-7
size: NA
V: TRBV7-8
CDR3: CASSPGQGQREQYF

J: TRBJ2-5
size: NA
V: TRBV7-3
CDR3: CASGRDREETQYF

J: TRBJ2-1
size: NA
V: TRBV7-9
CDR3: CASSPGTSGTDEQFF

J: TRBJ2-1
size: NA
V: TRBV20-1
CDR3: CSASYSEPSYNEQFF

J: TRBJ2-1
size: NA
V: TRBV19
CDR3: CASRQTGVGSYNEQFF

J: TRBJ1-4
size: NA
V: TRBV4-3
CDR3: CASSQDGGFTTNEKLFF